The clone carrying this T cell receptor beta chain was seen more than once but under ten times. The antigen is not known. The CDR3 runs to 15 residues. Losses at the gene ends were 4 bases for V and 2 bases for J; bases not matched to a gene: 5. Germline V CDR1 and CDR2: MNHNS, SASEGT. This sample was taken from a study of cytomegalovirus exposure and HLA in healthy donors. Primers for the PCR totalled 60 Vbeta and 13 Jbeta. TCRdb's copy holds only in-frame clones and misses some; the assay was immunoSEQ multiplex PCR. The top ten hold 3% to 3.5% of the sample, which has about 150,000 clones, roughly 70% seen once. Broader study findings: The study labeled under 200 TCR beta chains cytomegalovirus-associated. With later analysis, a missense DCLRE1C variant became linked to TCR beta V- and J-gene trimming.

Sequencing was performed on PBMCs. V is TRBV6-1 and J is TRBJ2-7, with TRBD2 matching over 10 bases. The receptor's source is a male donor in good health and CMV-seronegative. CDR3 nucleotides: TGTGCCAGCAGTGCTATAACTAGCGGGGCCTACGAGCAGTACTTC. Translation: CASSAITSGAYEQYF.